Each of the 24 T cell receptor beta chains below was sequenced from the same sample in a study of CD8 T cells in ankylosing spondylitis. MiXCR was run by TCRdb on the 5' RACE reads, yielding one entry per CDR3 protein. The data show about 360,000 distinct CDR3 sequences, roughly 20% seen once. Material: blood, either unsorted or a sorted T cell fraction (not recorded which). The receptors stem from a male donor with ankylosing spondylitis or in good health (not recorded which).

This sequence joins TRBV5-1 and TRBJ1-5; 12 nucleotides align to TRBD1. With 4 bases clipped from V and 1 base from J, the junction kept 6 bases outside the gene matches. Per germline, CDR1 SGHRS and CDR2 YFSETQ. CDR3 size: 17 residues. The CDR3 nucleotides read TGCGCCAGCAGCCCGAGGGACAGGGGGCCGAGCAATCAGCCCCAGCATTTT. This gives the protein CASSPRDRGPSNQPQHF.

There are a few counts of this clonotype. V is TRBV20-1 and J is TRBJ2-3; TRBD2 might be the D (5 bases). The CDR3 consists of 16 residues. Germline CDR1 DFQATT, CDR2 SNEGSKA (reference sequence). V lost 1 base and J lost 0, with 14 bases in between. The CDR3 region has the DNA TGCAGTGCTAGAGGCGGGCTACTCACTAGCACAGATACGCAGTATTTT. Translation gives CSARGGLLTSTDTQYF.

The rearrangement links TRBV28 to TRBJ1-5, with 7 nucleotides matching TRBD1. The V segment lost 3 bases and the J segment 3 bases; nucleotides outside the gene matches: 11. The CDR3 has 17 residues. Per germline, CDR1 MDHEN and CDR2 SYDVKM. The CDR3 protein is CASSLPEGGTDNQPQHF. The DNA of the CDR3 is TGTGCCAGCAGTTTGCCAGAAGGTGGGACAGACAATCAGCCCCAGCATTTT.

The chain combines TRBV4-1 with TRBJ2-5, with 9 bases that match TRBD2. V shed 0 bases and J 7 bases; nucleotides not matched to a gene: 6. The CDR3 spans 15 residues. Germline CDR1 MGHRA, CDR2 YSYEKL. The CDR3 sequence is CASSQDQELAGTQYF. CDR3 nucleotide sequence: TGCGCCAGCAGCCAAGATCAGGAACTAGCGGGGACCCAGTACTTC.

This rearrangement joins TRBV19 to TRBJ2-3; D assignment may be TRBD1 or TRBD2 (5 bases each). The V end was cut by 8 bases, the J end by 10 bases, with 19 bases between. The CDR3 totals 13 residues. Germline values: CDR1 LNHDA, CDR2 SQIVND (reference sequence). CDR3 sequence (DNA): TGTGCCAGTGGGGCCGGGGCATACAATCCGCAGTATTTT. Encoded protein: CASGAGAYNPQYF. Combining the CDR3 with reference TRBV19 and TRBJ2-3 gives the whole variable domain DGGITQSPKYLFRKEGQNVTLSCEQNLNHDAMYWYRQDPGQGLRLIYYSQIVNDFQKGDIAEGYSVSREKKESFPLTVTSAQKNPTAFYLCASGAGAYNPQYFGPGTRLTVL.

V gene TRBV11-2 combines with J gene TRBJ2-7, with 14 bases aligning to TRBD2. The CDR3 is 19 amino acids. The V segment lost 4 bases and the J segment 0 bases; nucleotides outside the gene matches: 11. Germline CDR1 reads SGHAT; CDR2 reads FQNNGV. The CDR3 loop is CASSSSGLAGDLPSYEQYF. DNA of the CDR3: TGTGCCAGCAGCTCATCGGGACTAGCGGGGGACCTTCCCTCCTACGAGCAGTACTTC.

This clonotype was found a few times. The CDR3 is CASSQTGIDGYTF. CDR3 nucleotide sequence: TGTGCCAGCAGCCAAACAGGGATCGATGGCTACACCTTC. V is TRBV7-8 and J is TRBJ1-2; D possibly corresponds to TRBD1 (6 bases). The V and J ends lost 5 bases and 6 bases respectively, with 13 bases between them. Germline CDR1 is SGHVS and CDR2 is FQNEAQ. The CDR3 extends over 13 amino acids.

V gene TRBV12-3 or TRBV12-4 combines with J gene TRBJ2-1; TRBD1 might be the D (6 bases). V shed 2 bases and J shed 13 bases, with 18 bases lying between them. There are 14 residues in the CDR3. In DNA, the CDR3 is TGTGCCAGCAGTTTATTATTGGGACATACAATCCAGTTCTTC. Translation gives CASSLLLGHTIQFF.

The rearrangement joins TRBV28 to TRBJ2-7; no clear D. The CDR3 length is 12 residues. CDR1 MDHEN and CDR2 SYDVKM come from the germline V gene. Trimming removed 7 bases from V and 2 bases from J, with 9 bases in between. CDR3 sequence (DNA): TGTGCCAGCACCTACGGAGCCTACGAGCAGTACTTC. Protein: CASTYGAYEQYF.

J is TRBJ2-1 and V is TRBV18; D unresolved. The CDR3 has 14 residues. The germline V gene encodes CDR1 KGHSH and CDR2 LQKENI. V was cut by 3 bases and J by 3 bases, with 9 bases left in between. The CDR3 protein is CASSPASGYNEQFF. CDR3 nucleotides: TGTGCCAGCTCACCGGCCAGTGGCTACAATGAGCAGTTCTTC.

This clonotype was detected only a few times. The genes are TRBV12-3 or TRBV12-4 and TRBJ2-7, with 15 bases identical to TRBD2. The CDR3 covers 16 residues. With V trimmed by 5 bases and J by 5 bases, 7 bases remained unmatched. The CDR3 loop is CASSPRTSGGANEQYF. In nucleotides, the CDR3 is TGTGCCAGCAGTCCGCGGACTAGCGGGGGGGCTAACGAGCAGTACTTC.

This clonotype was found a few times. CDR3 bases: TGCAGTGCTAGAGACGGACTAGCGGGGCCCACAGATACGCAGTATTTT. Amino acids: CSARDGLAGPTDTQYF. The V call is TRBV20-1, the J call TRBJ2-3, with TRBD2 matching 12 bases. The J segment lost 2 bases and the V segment lost 0 bases, leaving 3 bases of the junction unmatched. Germline values: CDR1 DFQATT, CDR2 SNEGSKA (reference sequence). The CDR3 consists of 16 residues.

With regard to this clonotype: The junction shows a germline mismatch at one end, possibly a read error. The chain has TRBV5-8 and TRBJ1-2; 7 bases line up with TRBD1. CDR1 and CDR2 from the germline V gene are SGHTS and YDEGEE. This CDR3 region has 14 residues. The CDR3 loop reads CASSLRDRSPLVPF. CDR3 sequence (DNA): TGTGCCAGCAGCCTCCGGGACAGAAGCCCACTGGTCCCCTTC.

V is TRBV27 and J is TRBJ2-1; D assignment may be TRBD1 or TRBD2 (5 bases each). This CDR3 comprises 11 residues. Trimming cost V 6 bases and J 6 bases, with 6 bases left between them. Germline-derived CDR1 and CDR2 are MNHEY and SMNVEV (reference sequence). CDR3 loop: CASRGRNEQFF. The CDR3 DNA is TGTGCCAGCAGGGGACGCAATGAGCAGTTCTTC.

This clonotype was found a few times. This sequence joins TRBV12-3 or TRBV12-4 and TRBJ2-5, with D uncertain. V was pared by 1 base and J by 5 bases, with 5 bases between. The CDR3 covers 12 residues. CDR3 DNA: TGTGCCAGCAGTTTAGTCTCGGAGACCCAGTACTTC. It is translated as CASSLVSETQYF.

This clonotype was seen many times. This chain uses TRBV20-1 with TRBJ1-2; possible D gene TRBD1, 6 bases. The CDR3 loop spans 14 amino acids. Germline V gives CDR1 DFQATT, CDR2 SNEGSKA (reference sequence). Trimming left V 6 bases short and J 7 bases short, with 21 bases between. Written as DNA, the CDR3 is TGCAGTGCCCGCGGTAGGGGGGACGAGGGTGGCTACACCTTC. Its protein product is CSARGRGDEGGYTF.

The gene calls are TRBV7-9 and TRBJ2-3; 8 bases align to TRBD1. This CDR3 has 14 residues. The trim removed 5 bases at V and 6 bases at J, leaving 7 bases unmatched. Germline lookup yields CDR1 SEHNR and CDR2 FQNEAQ (reference sequence). CDR3 region: CASSIDRGVDTQYF. CDR3 DNA: TGTGCCAGCAGCATAGACAGGGGTGTGGATACGCAGTATTTT.

This clonotype was seen only a few times. The gene calls are TRBV5-6 and TRBJ2-1; the D gene is possibly TRBD2 (5 bases). Germline-derived CDR1 and CDR2 are SGHDT and YYEEEE. The V end lost 1 base, the J end lost 8 bases, and 10 bases lay between the germline ends. The CDR3 runs to 13 residues. The CDR3 DNA is TGTGCCAGCAGCTTGCGGGGAAAGGATGAGCAGTTCTTC. It encodes CASSLRGKDEQFF.

This clonotype was seen only a few times. The V gene is TRBV20-1, the J gene TRBJ2-1; maybe TRBD2 (5 bases). V dropped 6 bases and J dropped 6 bases, with 15 bases sitting between them. The CDR3 extends over 13 amino acids. CDR1 is DFQATT, CDR2 SNEGSKA, per germline (reference sequence). CDR3 nucleotide sequence: TGCAGTGCCCCGGAGCTAGCCCTCAATGAGCAGTTCTTC. This sequence encodes CSAPELALNEQFF.

This clonotype has only a few counts. The CDR3 DNA sequence: TGTGCCAGCAGCTCGGACGGGGACACCGGGGAGCTGTTTTTT. It encodes CASSSDGDTGELFF. This rearrangement joins TRBV7-9 to TRBJ2-2, with TRBD2 as a possible D gene (5 bases). The germline V and J ends were trimmed by 4 bases and 3 bases, with 9 bases remaining between them. Germline V lookup: CDR1 SEHNR, CDR2 FQNEAQ (reference sequence). This CDR3 is 14 amino acids long.

This clonotype was detected only a few times. The chain carries TRBV4-2 and TRBJ1-4, with TRBD1 identical over 7 bases. V gave up 4 bases and J gave up 4 bases; unmatched junction bases: 9. The CDR3 has 16 amino acids. Germline-derived CDR1 and CDR2 are LGHNA and YNFKEQ. CDR3 bases: TGTGCCAGCAGCCCGCGGGACAGCGACTTTAATGAAAAACTGTTTTTT. It yields the protein CASSPRDSDFNEKLFF.

This clonotype came up many times. The V call is TRBV12-3 or TRBV12-4, the J call TRBJ1-5, with D tentatively TRBD1 (5 bases). The CDR3 has 13 residues. V gave up 1 base and J gave up 5 bases, with 6 bases separating them. The CDR3 sequence is CASSLVGDQPQHF. The CDR3 DNA reads TGTGCCAGCAGTTTAGTGGGGGATCAGCCCCAGCATTTT.

The gene calls are TRBV27 and TRBJ2-3; possibly TRBD1 for D (5 bases). Germline V CDR1 and CDR2: MNHEY, SMNVEV (reference sequence). The CDR3 length is 15 residues. The germline V and J ends were trimmed by 1 base and 5 bases, with 13 bases remaining between them. The CDR3 DNA is TGTGCCAGCAGTTTATGGGGCCGCCGGCAAGATACGCAGTATTTT. This sequence encodes CASSLWGRRQDTQYF.

There are a few counts of this clonotype. The genes are TRBV9 and TRBJ2-1; D unclear. Germline CDR1 and CDR2: SGDLS and YYNGEE. This CDR3 has 15 amino acids. The V end lost 0 bases, the J end lost 7 bases, and 14 bases lay between the germline ends. CDR3 residues: CASSVEGLSQNEQFF. The CDR3 bases are TGTGCCAGCAGCGTAGAAGGGTTGAGTCAGAATGAGCAGTTCTTC.